The T cell receptor (beta chain) described here comes from a study of cytomegalovirus exposure and HLA in healthy donors. The V and J ends lost 6 bases and 1 base respectively, with 6 bases between them. This CDR3 is 12 amino acids long. Germline V CDR1 and CDR2: KGHSH, LQKENI. PCR primers comprised 60 Vbeta and 13 Jbeta primers. TCRdb keeps only in-frame clones here, not all; method: immunoSEQ multiplex PCR. The sample holds 72,000 or so clones, 55% to 70% seen once. The sequence was collected from a woman in her 50s in good health and CMV-seronegative. The chain employs TRBV18 and TRBJ2-5; D remains unclear. The sequenced sample was PBMCs. The CDR3 here is CASSGFQETQYF. CDR3 in DNA: TGTGCCAGCTCCGGGTTCCAAGAGACCCAGTACTTC.